Listed below are T cell receptor beta chains from one sample, sequenced in a study of blood T cell repertoires in COVID-19. The data were produced by immunoSEQ multiplex PCR, yet TCRdb's version contains in-frame clones alone and is incomplete. The sample shows around 110,000 clones, approximately 84% of them seen only once. Sequenced input: peripheral blood. The receptors derive from a man between 65 and 85 years old with active or convalescent COVID-19. The conserved cysteine and the conserved F or W are not part of the CDR3 here. D genes are given only for firm matches. A clone size is listed for some rows: how often the clone was seen (once, few, many), or a class if it is expanded.

v_call: TRBV2; j_call: TRBJ2-2; clone_size: .; d_call: TRBD1; cdr3_aa: ASRGDRTVANTGELF
v_call: TRBV5-6; j_call: TRBJ2-7; clone_size: .; d_call: .; cdr3_aa: ASSLESGEYRYEQY
v_call: TRBV28; j_call: TRBJ1-1; clone_size: .; d_call: TRBD1; cdr3_aa: ASSSGTGNTEAF
v_call: TRBV27; j_call: TRBJ2-1; clone_size: .; d_call: TRBD1; cdr3_aa: ASRLDRVNNEQF
v_call: TRBV7-9; j_call: TRBJ2-5; clone_size: .; d_call: .; cdr3_aa: ASSSSRGETQY
v_call: TRBV11-2; j_call: TRBJ1-2; clone_size: .; d_call: .; cdr3_aa: ASSLVSAGRYGYT
v_call: TRBV14; j_call: TRBJ2-4; clone_size: .; d_call: TRBD2; cdr3_aa: ASSRGLAGGPINIQY
v_call: TRBV11-3; j_call: TRBJ2-7; clone_size: .; d_call: TRBD2; cdr3_aa: ASSLDLGGGSPTEQY
v_call: TRBV20-1; j_call: TRBJ2-7; clone_size: .; d_call: .; cdr3_aa: SAIGVDEQY
v_call: TRBV6-5; j_call: TRBJ2-7; clone_size: .; d_call: TRBD2; cdr3_aa: ASSWGLEGTNEQY
v_call: TRBV7-2; j_call: TRBJ1-1; clone_size: .; d_call: .; cdr3_aa: ASSPRQAQNTEAF
v_call: TRBV21-1; j_call: TRBJ2-1; clone_size: .; d_call: .; cdr3_aa: ASSKGLGGSGSRNEQF
v_call: TRBV5-1; j_call: TRBJ2-7; clone_size: .; d_call: TRBD2; cdr3_aa: ASRFREGVTYEQY
v_call: TRBV19; j_call: TRBJ1-5; clone_size: .; d_call: .; cdr3_aa: ASSMGSGLGDQPQH
v_call: TRBV2; j_call: TRBJ1-1; clone_size: once; d_call: TRBD1; cdr3_aa: ASRDNRGAMNTEAF
v_call: TRBV14; j_call: TRBJ1-1; clone_size: once; d_call: .; cdr3_aa: ASSQERGFVTEAF
v_call: TRBV7-8; j_call: TRBJ2-1; clone_size: .; d_call: .; cdr3_aa: ASSLDAGSYNEQF
v_call: TRBV27; j_call: TRBJ2-7; clone_size: .; d_call: TRBD2; cdr3_aa: ATTGTSGNRGAYEQY
v_call: TRBV19; j_call: TRBJ1-3; clone_size: once; d_call: .; cdr3_aa: ASSEGVAGNTIY
v_call: TRBV9; j_call: TRBJ2-1; clone_size: .; d_call: TRBD1; cdr3_aa: ASSVGRRDRGPEQF
v_call: TRBV5-1; j_call: TRBJ2-3; clone_size: .; d_call: TRBD2; cdr3_aa: ASSLGPSGGRADTQY
v_call: TRBV30; j_call: TRBJ1-1; clone_size: .; d_call: .; cdr3_aa: AWRPHKNTEAF
v_call: TRBV5-6; j_call: TRBJ2-7; clone_size: few; d_call: .; cdr3_aa: ASSLEQGLLSYEQY
v_call: TRBV5-4; j_call: TRBJ1-1; clone_size: once; d_call: .; cdr3_aa: ASSPQLNTEAF
v_call: TRBV5-1; j_call: TRBJ2-7; clone_size: once; d_call: .; cdr3_aa: ASSLLRTTSYEQY
v_call: TRBV4-2; j_call: TRBJ2-7; clone_size: .; d_call: .; cdr3_aa: ASSQEGAVYEQY
v_call: TRBV9; j_call: TRBJ2-2; clone_size: once; d_call: TRBD2; cdr3_aa: ASSVDLAANTGELF
v_call: TRBV5-4; j_call: TRBJ1-2; clone_size: .; d_call: .; cdr3_aa: ASSFEGSYGYT
v_call: TRBV5-1; j_call: TRBJ2-5; clone_size: .; d_call: .; cdr3_aa: ASSFDRPNEETQY
v_call: TRBV5-5; j_call: TRBJ1-1; clone_size: .; d_call: TRBD1; cdr3_aa: ASSLRTGWNTEAF
v_call: TRBV4-2; j_call: TRBJ2-2; clone_size: .; d_call: TRBD2; cdr3_aa: ASSQDLSGRNTGELF
v_call: TRBV7-9; j_call: TRBJ1-4; clone_size: .; d_call: .; cdr3_aa: ASGQGIANEKLF
v_call: TRBV7-3; j_call: TRBJ2-1; clone_size: .; d_call: TRBD1; cdr3_aa: ANISGKGPGQAIYNEQF
v_call: TRBV27; j_call: TRBJ2-3; clone_size: .; d_call: TRBD1; cdr3_aa: ASGKLRDRGTDTQY
v_call: TRBV5-1; j_call: TRBJ2-3; clone_size: many; d_call: TRBD2; cdr3_aa: ASSLALAGPSSTDTQY
v_call: TRBV5-5; j_call: TRBJ1-3; clone_size: .; d_call: .; cdr3_aa: ASGQSGNTIY
v_call: TRBV2; j_call: TRBJ1-5; clone_size: .; d_call: TRBD1; cdr3_aa: ASSRQGNSNQPQH
v_call: TRBV6-5; j_call: TRBJ1-5; clone_size: .; d_call: .; cdr3_aa: ASRTENQPQH
v_call: TRBV11-2; j_call: TRBJ1-1; clone_size: .; d_call: .; cdr3_aa: ASSLETTGRAEAF
v_call: TRBV7-2; j_call: TRBJ1-6; clone_size: .; d_call: .; cdr3_aa: ASSWVRDNSPLH
v_call: TRBV3-1/TRBV3-2; j_call: TRBJ1-5; clone_size: .; d_call: .; cdr3_aa: ASSHSGGGSPQH